The following is a T cell receptor beta chain sequence with its context. These data come from a study of immune characterization of retroperitoneal liposarcoma. Germline V lookup: CDR1 SGHTA, CDR2 FQGNSA. CDR3 size: 13 residues. TCRdb reanalysed the PCR reads using MiXCR and keeps one entry per CDR3 protein. The sample records some 2,200 distinct CDR3 sequences, roughly 47% being singletons. The sequenced material came from tumor tissue. The V call is TRBV7-2, the J call TRBJ2-5, with 10 nucleotides matching TRBD1. With the DNA end fitting TRBJ2-1 better, the J assignment may be wrong. This sequence was found in a male donor with retroperitoneal liposarcoma. The CDR3 bases are TGTGCCAGCAGCTCTGGGACAGGGGACGAGCAGTTCTTC. Translating it yields CASSSGTGDEQFF.